Below, 14 T cell receptor beta chains from the same sample are listed, as sequenced in a study of T cell repertoires in cytomegalovirus infection. One entry per CDR3 protein results from TCRdb running MiXCR on the reads. The repertoire holds roughly 320,000 distinct CDR3 sequences, approximately 9.5% seen once, with approximately 4.7% in the top ten. Material: PBMCs. These receptors were collected from a human donor in good health (CMV status not recorded). Some clones in this sample may be carry-over from other donors' samples.

This clonotype was found many times. The CDR3 nucleotides are TGTGCCAGCAGCGCGGGACATCGAGGCTTACAGCCCCAGCATTTT. Protein: CASSAGHRGLQPQHF. The V gene is TRBV7-6, the J gene TRBJ1-5; D is perhaps TRBD1 (6 bases). Trimming took 5 bases from V and 7 from J, leaving 18 bases between them. The CDR3 contains 15 residues. The germline gives CDR1 SGHVS, CDR2 FNYEAQ. The full variable domain, its missing parts supplied by reference TRBV7-6 and TRBJ1-5, is GAGVSQSPRYKVTKRGQDVALRCDPISGHVSLYWYRQALGQGPEFLTYFNYEAQQDKSGLPNDRFSAERPEGSISTLTIQRTEQRDSAMYRCASSAGHRGLQPQHFGDGTRLSIL.

The sample holds many counts of this clonotype. The chain uses TRBV7-2 and TRBJ2-4; D is unclear. The V end lost 5 bases, the J end lost 4 bases, and 24 bases lay between the germline ends. The CDR3 covers 18 residues. Germline lookup yields CDR1 SGHTA and CDR2 FQGNSA. In DNA form, the CDR3 reads TGTGCCAGCAGCACCCGTGTCGGCAACGACATAACGAAAAACATTCAGTACTTC. Translating it yields CASSTRVGNDITKNIQYF.

The chain uses TRBV20-1 and TRBJ2-3; no reliable D call. V lost 1 base and J 2 bases, leaving 1 base between the germline ends. CDR1 is DFQATT, CDR2 SNEGSKA, per germline (reference sequence). This CDR3 region has 11 residues. The CDR3 coding sequence is TGCAGTGCTAGAGTCACAGATACGCAGTATTTT. Translating it yields CSARVTDTQYF.

Ten or more counts support this clonotype. The chain couples TRBV15 to TRBJ1-5, with unresolved D. Germline V gene lookup returns CDR1 LNHNV and CDR2 YYDKDF (reference sequence). V gave up 4 bases and J gave up 4 bases, with 11 bases separating them. This CDR3 is built from 14 residues. The CDR3: CATSKGGPNQPQHF. The CDR3 nucleotides read TGTGCCACCAGCAAAGGCGGACCTAATCAGCCCCAGCATTTT.

The gene calls are TRBV7-2 and TRBJ2-1, with D possibly TRBD1 on 5 matching bases. This CDR3 spans 12 amino acids. CDR1 and CDR2 (germline): SGHTA, FQGNSA. Trimming stripped 5 bases from V and 8 bases from J, with 10 bases between. This chain's CDR3 is CASSIGVDEQFF. The CDR3 DNA reads as TGTGCCAGCAGCATAGGGGTGGATGAGCAGTTCTTC.

This clonotype rates as medium-sized (0.01 to 0.1%). V usage is TRBV27 and J usage is TRBJ1-1; no reliable D call. V gave up 7 bases and J gave up 1 base, with 10 bases separating them. CDR1 MNHEY and CDR2 SMNVEV come from the germline V gene (reference sequence). This CDR3 region has 13 residues. This chain's CDR3 is CASILAGNTEAFF. The CDR3 DNA reads TGTGCCAGCATTCTGGCGGGGAACACTGAAGCTTTCTTT.

This clonotype has a count of ten or more. This chain joins TRBV6-2 or TRBV6-3 and TRBJ2-7; perhaps TRBD1 as D (5 bases). Trimming removed 6 bases from V and 3 bases from J, with 12 bases in between. This CDR3 region has 13 residues. Germline V gene data show CDR1 as MNHEY and CDR2 as SVGEGT. The CDR3 reads CASSETVYYEQYF. Written as DNA, the CDR3 is TGTGCCAGCAGCGAGACAGTTTACTACGAGCAGTACTTC.

The V call is TRBV6-5, the J call TRBJ1-6, with TRBD1 identical over 7 bases. The germline gives CDR1 MNHEY, CDR2 SVGAGI. The CDR3 is 13 amino acids. J lost 13 bases, V lost 4 bases, and 7 bases had no gene match. DNA for the CDR3: TGTGCCAGCAGTTCCTCAGACAGGGCGCCCCTCCACTTT. The encoded protein is CASSSSDRAPLHF.

Only a few counts were recorded for this clonotype. The rearrangement links TRBV15 to TRBJ2-3, with 8 nucleotides matching TRBD2. This CDR3 comprises 14 residues. Losses at the gene ends were 6 bases for V and 5 bases for J; bases not matched to a gene: 7. Germline assignment: CDR1 LNHNV and CDR2 YYDKDF (reference sequence). Here the CDR3 DNA reads TGTGCCACCAGTGGTTCCGGGAGGGAAGATACGCAGTATTTT. Translation gives CATSGSGREDTQYF.

This clonotype has a count of ten or more. V gene TRBV6-2 or TRBV6-3 combines with J gene TRBJ2-5; D might be TRBD1 (6 bases). V was pared by 5 bases and J by 7 bases, with 20 bases between. Germline assignment: CDR1 MNHEY and CDR2 SVGEGT. This CDR3 is built from 15 residues. As DNA, the CDR3 is TGTGCCAGCAGTCTTCTCACAGGGATAGATGGGACCCAGTACTTC. As protein: CASSLLTGIDGTQYF.

This clonotype was observed many times. The gene calls are TRBV10-3 and TRBJ2-3, with 7 bases lining up with TRBD1. The V gene end was trimmed by 3 bases and the J gene end by 7 bases; junction bases not matched to a gene: 16. CDR1 ENHRY and CDR2 SYGVKD come from the germline V gene. The CDR3 consists of 17 residues. In DNA, the CDR3 is TGTGCCATCAGTGATATAGCGAAAGGGACAGACCCAAATACGCAGTATTTT. This gives the protein CAISDIAKGTDPNTQYF.

Worth noting for this clonotype: A clone one base away is much larger, so this may be a read error. The chain carries TRBV10-3 and TRBJ2-3; 8 bases line up with TRBD1. Germline V gene sequence: CDR1 ENHRY, CDR2 SYGVKD. CDR3 length: 15 amino acids. The CDR3 reads CAMSESWTGTHTQYF. In nucleotides, the CDR3 is TGTGCCATGAGTGAGTCGTGGACAGGGACCCATACGCAGTATTTT.

The chain carries TRBV20-1 and TRBJ1-1, with D perhaps TRBD1 (5 bases). The CDR3 spans 14 residues. V was cut by 6 bases and J by 0 bases, with 14 bases left in between. Germline assignment: CDR1 DFQATT and CDR2 SNEGSKA (reference sequence). The CDR3 region has the DNA TGCAGTGCGCTCCCGGGACTGCTGAACACTGAAGCTTTCTTT. Its translation is CSALPGLLNTEAFF.

Ten or more counts support this clonotype. The chain has TRBV28 and TRBJ2-7; 7 bases align to TRBD1. Germline loops: CDR1 MDHEN, CDR2 SYDVKM. Germline trimming cut 5 bases from V and 6 bases from J; bases unmatched to any gene: 10. The CDR3 sequence is 14 residues long. Here the CDR3 DNA reads TGTGCCAGCAGTCCCAGTGACAGGGCTGGCGAGCAGTACTTC. Its translation is CASSPSDRAGEQYF. Based on the CDR3 plus reference TRBV28 and TRBJ2-7, the full variable domain is DVKVTQSSRYLVKRTGEKVFLECVQDMDHENMFWYRQDPGLGLRLIYFSYDVKMKEKGDIPEGYSVSREKKERFSLILESASTNQTSMYLCASSPSDRAGEQYFGPGTRLTVT.